This TCR beta chain was recorded in a study of cytomegalovirus exposure and HLA in healthy donors. The table came from immunoSEQ multiplex PCR; TCRdb's copy has only in-frame clones and leaves some out. This sample has some 76,000 clones, with about 95% found just once. About this clone itself: Its target is unknown.

Trimming pared 1 base from V and 2 bases from J, leaving 12 bases between. Per the germline V gene, CDR1 is SEHNR and CDR2 is FQNEAQ (reference sequence). This CDR3 has 15 residues. Study results and caveats: Subsequent analysis revealed that first-cohort TCR clusters tended to co-occur in the 120 or so validation repertoires. Some TCR beta chains (about 170 of them) were listed as cytomegalovirus-associated.

Donors were drawn from the roughly 120-subject validation cohort, separate from the roughly 670-subject first cohort. Specimen: PBMCs. This clonotype originated in a woman younger than 35 in good health and CMV-seronegative. The rearrangement joins TRBV7-9 to TRBJ2-7; maybe TRBD2 (6 bases). The CDR3 reads CASSLVPSETYEQYF. The CDR3 coding sequence is TGTGCCAGCAGCTTAGTTCCTAGCGAGACCTACGAGCAGTACTTC.